The 3 T cell receptor beta chains in this list originate from one sample, sequenced in a study of blood T cells in healthy people across ages. It was with a sample-barcoded 5' primer and a J-beta primer mix that a second PCR of about 6 to 12 cycles was run. MiXCR, run by TCRdb on the 5' RACE reads, gives a single entry per CDR3 protein. Of around 1.5 million distinct CDR3 sequences detected, around two fifths appear once; the ten largest clones hold 7.9%. Material for sequencing was blood. These receptors were collected from a woman aged 18-29 years in good health.

Ten or more counts support this clonotype. The gene calls are TRBV15 and TRBJ1-2, with a tentative D call TRBD1 (6 bases). CDR3 length: 15 residues. Trimming took off 6 bases at V and 5 bases at J, with 19 bases between the two ends. CDR1 and CDR2 from the germline V gene are LNHNV and YYDKDF (reference sequence). The CDR3 spells CATSPVRTVYYGYTF. The DNA for the CDR3 is TGTGCCACCAGTCCAGTCCGGACAGTTTATTATGGCTACACCTTC.

A few counts support this clonotype. The chain couples TRBV4-2 to TRBJ2-1; D is possibly TRBD2 (5 bases). The CDR3 runs to 17 residues. Germline CDR1 and CDR2: LGHNA and YNFKEQ. V was clipped by 1 base and J by 0 bases, with 13 bases between them. As DNA, the CDR3 is TGTGCCAGCAGCCAAGCGGTGGGCAGCGGCTCCTACAATGAGCAGTTCTTC. Its translation is CASSQAVGSGSYNEQFF.

Details on this clonotype: This may arise from a read error, as a much more abundant clone is one base away. The chain has TRBV29-1 and TRBJ2-7; TRBD1 might be the D (5 bases). The CDR3 covers 11 residues. The germline V gene encodes CDR1 SQVTM and CDR2 ANQGSEA. CDR3 sequence (DNA): TGCAGCGTTTGCAGGGATTACGAGCAGTCCTTC. It specifies CSVCRDYEQSF.